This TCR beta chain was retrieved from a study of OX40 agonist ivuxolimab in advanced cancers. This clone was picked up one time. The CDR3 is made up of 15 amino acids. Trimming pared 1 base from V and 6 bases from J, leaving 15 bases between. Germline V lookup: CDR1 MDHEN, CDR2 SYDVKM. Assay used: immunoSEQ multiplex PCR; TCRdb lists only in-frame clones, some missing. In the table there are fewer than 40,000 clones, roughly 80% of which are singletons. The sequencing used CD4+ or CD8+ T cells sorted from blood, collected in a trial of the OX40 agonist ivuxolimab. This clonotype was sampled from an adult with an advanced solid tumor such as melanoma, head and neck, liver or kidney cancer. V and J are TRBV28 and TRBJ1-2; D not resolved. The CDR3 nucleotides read TGTGCCAGCAGTTTATTTAACCTGCCGGGGAATGGCTACACCTTC. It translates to CASSLFNLPGNGYTF.